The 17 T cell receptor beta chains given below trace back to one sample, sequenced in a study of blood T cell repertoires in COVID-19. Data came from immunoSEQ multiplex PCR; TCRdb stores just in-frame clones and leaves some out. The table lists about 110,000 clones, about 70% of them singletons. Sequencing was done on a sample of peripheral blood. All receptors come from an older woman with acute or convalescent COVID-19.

The CDR3 DNA reads TGTGCCAGCAGTTTGGCATCTGGAAACACCATATATTTT. This sequence encodes CASSLASGNTIYF. The V and J genes are TRBV28 and TRBJ1-3, with D unresolved. The V gene's germline CDR1 is MDHEN and CDR2 SYDVKM. This CDR3 comprises 13 residues. V lost 3 bases and J 1 base, leaving 4 bases between the germline ends.

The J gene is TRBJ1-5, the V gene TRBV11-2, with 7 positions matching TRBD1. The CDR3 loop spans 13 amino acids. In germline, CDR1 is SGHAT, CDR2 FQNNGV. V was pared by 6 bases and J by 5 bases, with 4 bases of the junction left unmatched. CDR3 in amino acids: CASRQGPDQPQHF. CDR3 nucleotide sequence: TGTGCCAGCAGACAGGGGCCGGATCAGCCCCAGCATTTT.

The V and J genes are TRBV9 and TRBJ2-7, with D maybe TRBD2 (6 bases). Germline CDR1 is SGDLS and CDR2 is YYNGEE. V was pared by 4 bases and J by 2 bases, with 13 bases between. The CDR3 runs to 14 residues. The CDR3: CASSPRDGTYEQYF. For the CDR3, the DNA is TGTGCCAGCAGCCCGCGGGACGGAACCTACGAGCAGTACTTC.

The chain's CDR3 is CASSLLRGAYNEQFF. The CDR3 region has the DNA TGTGCCAGCAGCTTGCTGCGGGGGGCCTACAATGAGCAGTTCTTC. The V call is TRBV7-3, the J call TRBJ2-1; 8 bases are a match to TRBD2. V was pared by 3 bases and J by 2 bases, with 3 bases of the junction left unmatched. This CDR3 is built from 15 residues. Per germline, CDR1 SGHTA and CDR2 FQGTGA.

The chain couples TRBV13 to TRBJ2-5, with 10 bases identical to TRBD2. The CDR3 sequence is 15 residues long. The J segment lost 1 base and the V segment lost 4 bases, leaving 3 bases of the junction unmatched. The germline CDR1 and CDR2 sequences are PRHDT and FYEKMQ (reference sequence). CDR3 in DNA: TGTGCCAGCAGCTCTAGCGGGGGCTTCCAAGAGACCCAGTACTTC. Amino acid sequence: CASSSSGGFQETQYF.

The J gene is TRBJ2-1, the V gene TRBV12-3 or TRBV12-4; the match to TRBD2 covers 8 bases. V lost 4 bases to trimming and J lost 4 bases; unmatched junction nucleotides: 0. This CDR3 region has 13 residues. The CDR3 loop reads CASSSSGYNEQFF. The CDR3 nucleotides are TGTGCCAGCAGTTCTAGCGGGTACAATGAGCAGTTCTTC.

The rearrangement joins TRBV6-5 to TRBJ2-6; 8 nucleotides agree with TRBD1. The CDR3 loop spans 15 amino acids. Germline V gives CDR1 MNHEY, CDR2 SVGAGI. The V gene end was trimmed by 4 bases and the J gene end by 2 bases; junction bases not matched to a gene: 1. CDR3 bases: TGTGCCAGCAGTTCAGGGGGCACTGGGGCCAACGTCCTGACTTTC. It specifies CASSSGGTGANVLTF.

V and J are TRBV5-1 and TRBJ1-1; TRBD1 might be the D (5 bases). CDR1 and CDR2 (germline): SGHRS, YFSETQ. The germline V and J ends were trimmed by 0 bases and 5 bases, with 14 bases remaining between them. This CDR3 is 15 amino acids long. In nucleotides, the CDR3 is TGCGCCAGCAGCTTGGATAGCGGGGGAAGAACTGAAGCTTTCTTT. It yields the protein CASSLDSGGRTEAFF. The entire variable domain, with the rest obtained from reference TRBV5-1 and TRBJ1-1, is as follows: KAGVTQTPRYLIKTRGQQVTLSCSPISGHRSVSWYQQTPGQGLQFLFEYFSETQRNKGNFPGRFSGRQFSNSRSEMNVSTLELGDSALYLCASSLDSGGRTEAFFGQGTRLTVV.

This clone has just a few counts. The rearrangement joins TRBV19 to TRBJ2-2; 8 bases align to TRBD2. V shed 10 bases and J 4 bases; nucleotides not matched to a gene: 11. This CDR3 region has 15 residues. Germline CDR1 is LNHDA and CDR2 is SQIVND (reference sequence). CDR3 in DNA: TGTGCCACCAACCAGGGCGGGGGGTCCACCGGGGAGCTGTTTTTT. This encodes CATNQGGGSTGELFF.

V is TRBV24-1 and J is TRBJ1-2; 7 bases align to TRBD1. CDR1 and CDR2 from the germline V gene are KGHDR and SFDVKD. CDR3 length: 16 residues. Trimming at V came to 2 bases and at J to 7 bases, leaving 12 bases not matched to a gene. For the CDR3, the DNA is TGTGCCACCAGTGATTCGGAGACAGGGTTACAGCGTGGCTACACCTTC. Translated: CATSDSETGLQRGYTF.

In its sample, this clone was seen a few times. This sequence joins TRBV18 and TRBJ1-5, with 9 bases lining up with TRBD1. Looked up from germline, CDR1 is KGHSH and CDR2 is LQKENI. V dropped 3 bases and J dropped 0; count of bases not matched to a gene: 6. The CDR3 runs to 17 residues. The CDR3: CASSPGQGSDSNQPQHF. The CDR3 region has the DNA TGTGCCAGCTCACCCGGACAGGGGAGCGATAGCAATCAGCCCCAGCATTTT.

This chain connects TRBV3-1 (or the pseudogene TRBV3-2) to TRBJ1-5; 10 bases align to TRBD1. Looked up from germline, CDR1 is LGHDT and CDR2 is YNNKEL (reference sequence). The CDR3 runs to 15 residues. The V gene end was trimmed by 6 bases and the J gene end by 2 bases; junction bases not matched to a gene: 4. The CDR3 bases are TGTGCCAGCAGTTATGGACAGGGGGGCAATCAGCCCCAGCATTTT. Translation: CASSYGQGGNQPQHF.

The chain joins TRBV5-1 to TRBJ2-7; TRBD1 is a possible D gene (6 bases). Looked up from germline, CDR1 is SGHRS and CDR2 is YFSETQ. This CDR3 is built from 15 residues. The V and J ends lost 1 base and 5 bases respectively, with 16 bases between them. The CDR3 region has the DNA TGCGCCAGCAGCTTGTCGGCAGGGGCAGCCCACGAGCAGTACTTC. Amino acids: CASSLSAGAAHEQYF.

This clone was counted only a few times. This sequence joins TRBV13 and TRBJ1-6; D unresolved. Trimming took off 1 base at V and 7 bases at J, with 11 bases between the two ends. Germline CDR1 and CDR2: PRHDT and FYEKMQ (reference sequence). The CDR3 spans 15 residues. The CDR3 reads CASSLAQTMNSPLHF. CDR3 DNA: TGTGCCAGCAGCTTAGCACAGACAATGAATTCACCCCTCCACTTT.

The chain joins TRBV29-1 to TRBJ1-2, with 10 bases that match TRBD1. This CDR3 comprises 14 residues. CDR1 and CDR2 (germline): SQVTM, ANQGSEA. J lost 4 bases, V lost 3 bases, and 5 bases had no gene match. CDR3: CSVDGQGEFYGYTF. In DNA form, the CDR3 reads TGCAGCGTTGACGGACAGGGGGAGTTCTATGGCTACACCTTC.

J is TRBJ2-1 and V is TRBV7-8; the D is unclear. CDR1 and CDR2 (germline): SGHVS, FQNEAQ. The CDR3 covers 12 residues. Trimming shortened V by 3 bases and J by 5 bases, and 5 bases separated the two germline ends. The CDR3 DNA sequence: TGTGCCAGCAGCTTTAGCCACAATGAGCAGTTCTTC. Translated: CASSFSHNEQFF.

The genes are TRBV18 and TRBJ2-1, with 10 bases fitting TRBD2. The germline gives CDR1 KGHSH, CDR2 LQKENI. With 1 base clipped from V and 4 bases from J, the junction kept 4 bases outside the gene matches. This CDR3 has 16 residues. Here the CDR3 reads CASSPLAGGEYNEQFF. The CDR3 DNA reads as TGTGCCAGCTCACCACTAGCGGGGGGAGAATACAATGAGCAGTTCTTC. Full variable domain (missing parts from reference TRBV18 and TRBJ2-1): NAGVMQNPRHLVRRRGQEARLRCSPMKGHSHVYWYRQLPEEGLKFMVYLQKENIIDESGMPKERFSAEFPKEGPSILRIQQVVRGDSAAYFCASSPLAGGEYNEQFFGPGTRLTVL.